The next 15 T cell receptor beta chains were all read from a single sample in a study of identical twins. Each CDR3 protein is one row after TCRdb ran MiXCR on the 5' RACE reads. The table shows 690,000 or so distinct CDR3 sequences, with 8.6% occurring only once. These data were also reused for a study on yellow fever vaccine responses in identical twins.

Source material: PBMCs. These receptor sequences come from a young woman in good health.

V usage is TRBV3-1 and J usage is TRBJ2-7, with D possibly TRBD2 on 6 matching bases. The V end lost 5 bases, the J end lost 0 bases, and 26 bases lay between the germline ends. The CDR3 is made up of 19 amino acids. Germline CDR1 LGHDT, CDR2 YNNKEL (reference sequence). CDR3 coding DNA: TGTGCCAGCAGCGGAAATGGTCCTTCCGGGAGTCTACTCTCCTACGAGCAGTACTTC. Translating gives CASSGNGPSGSLLSYEQYF.

This clonotype was detected a few times. The chain combines TRBV16 with TRBJ1-1; possibly TRBD1 for D (5 bases). Trimming pared 0 bases from V and 7 bases from J, leaving 12 bases between. The CDR3 spans 14 residues. CDR1 and CDR2 from the germline V gene are KGHSY and FQNENV. The CDR3 nucleotides read TGTGCCAGCAGCCAATCGAGCAAGGGGAATGAAGCTTTCTTT. Protein: CASSQSSKGNEAFF.

CDR3 amino acids: CASSDWGGGAETQYF. CDR3 nucleotide sequence: TGTGCCAGCAGTGATTGGGGCGGGGGCGCGGAGACCCAGTACTTC. The chain recombines TRBV2 with TRBJ2-5; D is perhaps TRBD2 (7 bases). Trimming stripped 3 bases from V and 5 bases from J, with 16 bases between. Germline CDR1 SNHLY, CDR2 FYNNEI. This CDR3 is built from 15 residues.

This clonotype was recorded a few times. V is TRBV4-1 and J is TRBJ2-7; 7 bases agree with TRBD2. Germline lookup yields CDR1 MGHRA and CDR2 YSYEKL. V gave up 1 base and J gave up 0 bases; unmatched junction bases: 12. The CDR3 contains 18 residues. In DNA, the CDR3 is TGCGCCAGCAGCCAAGCCCCTCTAGCGGATTTTCCCTCCTACGAGCAGTACTTC. It yields the protein CASSQAPLADFPSYEQYF.

The genes are TRBV10-1 and TRBJ2-5; 9 bases line up with TRBD2. This CDR3 has 15 amino acids. Germline V lookup: CDR1 WNHNN, CDR2 SYGVQD (reference sequence). V lost 3 bases to trimming and J lost 3 bases; unmatched junction nucleotides: 5. The CDR3 DNA follows: TGCGCCAGCAGTGAAATGGCTAGCGGGAAAGAGACCCAGTACTTC. It yields the protein CASSEMASGKETQYF.

This clonotype appeared many times. The rearrangement links TRBV5-1 to TRBJ2-7, with D possibly TRBD1 on 6 matching bases. The germline V gene has CDR1 SGHRS and CDR2 YFSETQ. Trimming stripped 0 bases from V and 0 bases from J, with 7 bases between. The CDR3 has 14 residues. CDR3 DNA sequence: TGCGCCAGCAGCTTGGAGGGACACTCCTACGAGCAGTACTTC. Amino acids: CASSLEGHSYEQYF.

This clonotype was seen repeatedly, ten times or more. The rearrangement joins TRBV14 to TRBJ2-1; 9 bases match TRBD2. Trimming removed 4 bases from V and 6 bases from J; junction bases left unmatched: 7. Germline V gives CDR1 SGHDN, CDR2 FVKESK. The CDR3 consists of 15 residues. CDR3: CASSLIGTSFNEQFF. For the CDR3, the DNA is TGTGCCAGCAGCCTCATAGGGACTAGCTTCAATGAGCAGTTCTTC.

The chain links TRBV11-3 to TRBJ2-1; the match to TRBD2 covers 10 bases. J lost 4 bases, V lost 4 bases, and 4 bases had no gene match. This CDR3 contains 15 residues. CDR1 SGHNT and CDR2 YENEEA come from the germline V gene. CDR3 residues: CASSWSSGGYNEQFF. The CDR3 region has the DNA TGTGCCAGCAGCTGGAGTAGCGGGGGGTACAATGAGCAGTTCTTC.

This clonotype was found a few times. As DNA, the CDR3 is TGTGCCAGCAGCAAATGGGGGGATAGACAGGGGATGAACACTGAAGCTTTCTTT. Amino acid sequence: CASSKWGDRQGMNTEAFF. This rearrangement joins TRBV21-1 to TRBJ1-1; the D call TRBD1 from the table was never checked on the DNA. TRBV21-1 is marked as a pseudogene. CDR3 length equals 18 residues.

This clonotype was detected many times. The V and J genes are TRBV21-1 and TRBJ2-7; the table names TRBD1, a call not compared with the DNA. TRBV21-1 is noted as a pseudogene. CDR3 length equals 15 residues. The CDR3 spells CASSKDDRGHEEQYF. The CDR3 DNA sequence: TGTGCCAGCAGCAAAGACGACAGGGGGCACGAGGAGCAGTACTTC.

The sample holds a few counts of this clonotype. This chain links TRBV7-9 with TRBJ2-5; D possibly matches TRBD1 or TRBD2 (5 bases each). Germline V lookup: CDR1 SEHNR, CDR2 FQNEAQ (reference sequence). The length of the CDR3 is 16 residues. V was cut by 5 bases and J by 2 bases, with 18 bases left in between. The CDR3 nucleotides are TGTGCCAGCAGCATGGAGAGGGGCCTCCCGCAAGAGACCCAGTACTTC. This encodes CASSMERGLPQETQYF.

In its sample, this clonotype was seen many times. CDR3 sequence (DNA): TGCGCCAGCAGCTTGGCAGTTAACACAGATACGCAGTATTTT. Translating gives CASSLAVNTDTQYF. V usage is TRBV5-1 and J usage is TRBJ2-3; D unresolved. The CDR3 runs to 14 residues. V gave up 0 bases and J gave up 2 bases, with 7 bases separating them. In germline, CDR1 is SGHRS, CDR2 YFSETQ. Complete variable domain (other parts from reference TRBV5-1 and TRBJ2-3): KAGVTQTPRYLIKTRGQQVTLSCSPISGHRSVSWYQQTPGQGLQFLFEYFSETQRNKGNFPGRFSGRQFSNSRSEMNVSTLELGDSALYLCASSLAVNTDTQYFGPGTRLTVL.

The chain joins TRBV12-3 or TRBV12-4 to TRBJ1-4, with 10 bases that match TRBD1. CDR3 length: 16 amino acids. V shed 7 bases, J shed 8 bases, and the junction held 13 bases outside the gene matches. CDR3 protein: CASTKGVGQGREKLFF. The CDR3 DNA sequence: TGTGCCAGCACCAAAGGGGTGGGACAGGGGAGAGAAAAACTGTTTTTT.

This clonotype occurred many times. The genes are TRBV5-1 and TRBJ2-1; D uncertain. CDR1 is SGHRS and CDR2 is YFSETQ in the germline V gene. Trimming shortened V by 0 bases and J by 8 bases, and 18 bases separated the two germline ends. The CDR3 has 16 amino acids. The CDR3 loop is CASSLGTAPLLDEQFF. DNA for the CDR3: TGCGCCAGCAGCTTGGGAACGGCGCCGTTGCTGGATGAGCAGTTCTTC.

This clonotype was counted a few times. This chain uses TRBV27 with TRBJ1-2, with 7 bases lining up with TRBD1. Trimming took 4 bases from V and 6 from J; bases not matched to a gene: 8. Germline V CDR1 and CDR2: MNHEY, SMNVEV (reference sequence). This CDR3 has 14 residues. As DNA, the CDR3 is TGTGCCAGCAGTTCCGCGGGGCAGGGGGATGGCTACACCTTC. Protein product: CASSSAGQGDGYTF.